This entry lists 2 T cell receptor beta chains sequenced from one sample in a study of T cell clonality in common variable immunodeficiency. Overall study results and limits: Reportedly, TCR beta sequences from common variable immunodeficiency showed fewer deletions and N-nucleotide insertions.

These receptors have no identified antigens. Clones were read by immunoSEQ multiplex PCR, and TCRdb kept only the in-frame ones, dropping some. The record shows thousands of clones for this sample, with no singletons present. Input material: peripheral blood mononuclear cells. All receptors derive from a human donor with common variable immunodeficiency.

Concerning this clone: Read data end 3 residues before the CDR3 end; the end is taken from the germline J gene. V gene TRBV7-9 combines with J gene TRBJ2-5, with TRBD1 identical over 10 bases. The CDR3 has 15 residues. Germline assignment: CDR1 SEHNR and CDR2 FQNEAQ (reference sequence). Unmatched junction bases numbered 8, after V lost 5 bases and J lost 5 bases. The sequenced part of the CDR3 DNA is TGTGCCAGCAGCGCGGCGACAGGGGGCTTGGAGACC. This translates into CASSAATGGLET. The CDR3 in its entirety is CASSAATGGLETQYF.

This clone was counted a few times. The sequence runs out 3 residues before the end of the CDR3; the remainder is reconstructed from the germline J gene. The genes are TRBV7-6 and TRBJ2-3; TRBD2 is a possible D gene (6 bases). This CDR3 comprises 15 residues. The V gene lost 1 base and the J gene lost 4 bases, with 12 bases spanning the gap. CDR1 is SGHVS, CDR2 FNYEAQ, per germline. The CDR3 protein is CASSLVGGEADTQYF. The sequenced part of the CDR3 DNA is TGTGCCAGCAGCTTAGTTGGAGGGGAGGCAGATACG. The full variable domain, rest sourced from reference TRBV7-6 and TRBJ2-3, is GAGVSQSPRYKVTKRGQDVALRCDPISGHVSLYWYRQALGQGPEFLTYFNYEAQQDKSGLPNDRFSAERPEGSISTLTIQRTEQRDSAMYRCASSLVGGEADTQYFGPGTRLTVL.